The 14 T cell receptor beta chains below were found in one sample sequenced in a study of CD8 T cells in Susac syndrome. Random-hexamer reverse transcription was applied to about 0.5 to 1 ug RNA. TCRdb used MiXCR to reprocess the immunoSEQ multiplex PCR reads, holding one entry per CDR3 protein. The sample has approximately 210,000 distinct CDR3 sequences, over 90% seen once. The specimen sequenced was CD4+ T cells from PBMCs. These receptors came from a human donor with Susac syndrome.

The V and J genes are TRBV20-1 and TRBJ2-5; 7 bases align to TRBD2. Trimming cost V 3 bases and J 7 bases; bases outside gene matches: 17. The CDR3 has 16 amino acids. Germline-derived CDR1 and CDR2 are DFQATT and SNEGSKA (reference sequence). CDR3 residues: CSASAGSGPPGGTQYF. CDR3 bases: TGCAGTGCTAGTGCCGGCAGCGGGCCTCCGGGGGGGACCCAGTACTTC.

The chain recombines TRBV6-2 or TRBV6-3 with TRBJ1-5, with D possibly matching TRBD1 (5 bases). This CDR3 is 14 amino acids long. V lost 6 bases to trimming and J lost 2 bases, with 11 bases between them. Per the germline V gene, CDR1 is MNHEY and CDR2 is SVGEGT. The CDR3, as DNA: TGTGCCAGCAGGTGGGGGAGGGGCAATCAGCCCCAGCATTTT. Translating it yields CASRWGRGNQPQHF.

The chain uses TRBV28 and TRBJ1-1, with unresolved D. Trimming shortened V by 1 base and J by 1 base, and 10 bases separated the two germline ends. This CDR3 is 15 amino acids long. CDR1 is MDHEN, CDR2 SYDVKM, per germline. CDR3 coding DNA: TGTGCCAGCAGTTTATCGGGAGAACGGAACACTGAAGCTTTCTTT. Translated: CASSLSGERNTEAFF.

The chain couples TRBV12-3 or TRBV12-4 to TRBJ1-1, with D perhaps matching TRBD1 (5 bases). The CDR3 is 16 amino acids. Trimming removed 6 bases at V and 7 bases at J, with 24 bases between. The CDR3 here is CASSPLGAKTRLEAFF. For the CDR3, the DNA is TGTGCCAGCAGCCCCCTTGGGGCTAAAACGAGACTTGAAGCTTTCTTT.

This chain connects TRBV18 to TRBJ2-7; possibly TRBD1 for D (5 bases). V lost 4 bases and J lost 6, with 13 bases in between. The CDR3 runs to 13 residues. Germline CDR1 KGHSH, CDR2 LQKENI. CDR3 sequence (DNA): TGTGCCAGCTCACTTTTCGGACAAGGCGAGCAGTACTTC. Its translation is CASSLFGQGEQYF.

The V and J genes are TRBV6-2 or TRBV6-3 and TRBJ1-1; D gene unclear. Germline lookup yields CDR1 MNHEY and CDR2 SVGEGT. With 8 bases removed from V and 1 base from J, the gap between germline ends came to 26 bases. CDR3 length: 18 amino acids. This CDR3 is CASFKVSLSPDANTEAFF. DNA for the CDR3: TGTGCCAGCTTTAAAGTCTCCTTAAGCCCGGATGCGAACACTGAAGCTTTCTTT.

The chain couples TRBV5-1 to TRBJ2-1; D is unclear. Germline values: CDR1 SGHRS, CDR2 YFSETQ. CDR3 length: 16 residues. With 1 base removed from V and 0 bases from J, the gap between germline ends came to 11 bases. The CDR3 DNA follows: TGCGCCAGCAGCTTGAAGGGCTCCCACTCCTACAATGAGCAGTTCTTC. Translation gives CASSLKGSHSYNEQFF.

The chain recombines TRBV25-1 with TRBJ2-1; the match to TRBD2 covers 9 bases. Germline CDR1 MGHDK, CDR2 SYGVNS. The ends lost 1 base at V and 2 bases at J; junction bases unmatched: 3. CDR3 length: 16 amino acids. The CDR3 sequence: CASSEFGGGAYNEQFF. CDR3 DNA sequence: TGTGCCAGCAGTGAATTCGGCGGGGGGGCCTACAATGAGCAGTTCTTC.

This chain connects TRBV4-2 to TRBJ1-2; D not resolved. Germline V gene lookup returns CDR1 LGHNA and CDR2 YNFKEQ. The V and J ends lost 0 bases and 8 bases respectively, with 10 bases between them. This CDR3 is 13 amino acids long. CDR3 in DNA: TGTGCCAGCAGCCAAGAAAGGGAGAGCGGCTACACCTTC. This codes for CASSQERESGYTF.

This chain uses TRBV30 with TRBJ1-2, with D tentatively TRBD1 (6 bases). The CDR3 spans 14 residues. Germline CDR1 is GTSNPN and CDR2 is SVGIG (reference sequence). V lost 2 bases, J lost 4 bases, and 14 bases lay in between. The CDR3 DNA reads TGTGCCTGGAGTCTCTCGGACAGCCTCTATGGCTACACCTTC. Amino acid sequence: CAWSLSDSLYGYTF. Using reference TRBV30 and TRBJ1-2 for the parts outside the CDR3, the full variable domain is SQTIHQWPATLVQPVGSPLSLECTVEGTSNPNLYWYRQAAGRGLQLLFYSVGIGQISSEVPQNLSASRPQDRQFILSSKKLLLSDSGFYLCAWSLSDSLYGYTFGSGTRLTVV.

This chain links TRBV28 with TRBJ1-5; tentative D call: TRBD1 (6 bases). Germline V CDR1 and CDR2: MDHEN, SYDVKM. This CDR3 has 13 amino acids. V was shortened by 5 bases and J by 7 bases, with 12 bases between the two germline ends. In DNA form, the CDR3 reads TGTGCCAGCAGTCCCGGGGGGCACCAGCCCCAGCATTTT. Its translation: CASSPGGHQPQHF.

The chain combines TRBV6-1 with TRBJ2-4, with TRBD1 matching 7 bases. This CDR3 is 18 amino acids long. Germline V CDR1 and CDR2: MNHNS, SASEGT. V lost 4 bases, J lost 0 bases, and 12 bases stayed unmatched. In DNA, the CDR3 is TGTGCCAGCAGTGGGAAATGGGACAGCCTCCTAGCCAAAAACATTCAGTACTTC. Protein sequence: CASSGKWDSLLAKNIQYF.

CDR3 in DNA: TGTGCCACCAGCAATGACCTGACCTATGGCTACACCTTC. Translation: CATSNDLTYGYTF. The J gene is TRBJ1-2, the V gene TRBV15; D is unresolved. Germline V gene data show CDR1 as LNHNV and CDR2 as YYDKDF (reference sequence). Trimming took 4 bases from V and 4 from J, leaving 10 bases between them. This CDR3 has 13 amino acids.

This clonotype was found once. The chain links TRBV15 to TRBJ1-6, with a tentative D call TRBD1 (5 bases). Germline CDR1 LNHNV, CDR2 YYDKDF (reference sequence). The CDR3 runs to 14 residues. The germline V and J ends were trimmed by 8 bases and 6 bases, with 14 bases remaining between them. CDR3 amino acids: CATRGSLSNSPLHF. CDR3 nucleotides: TGTGCCACCCGGGGGTCCCTATCTAATTCACCCCTCCACTTT.